This T cell receptor (beta chain) is from a study of blood T cell repertoires in COVID-19. Assay: immunoSEQ multiplex PCR; the TCRdb copy retains only in-frame clones and omits some. The table has about 350,000 clones, 87% seen once. V was shortened by 4 bases and J by 0 bases, with 10 bases between the two germline ends. Germline CDR1 reads SGHTA; CDR2 reads FQGNSA. This CDR3 contains 15 residues. Sequenced: peripheral blood. The chain uses TRBV7-2 and TRBJ2-1; D remains ambiguous. This TCR came from a young man with COVID-19, enrolled during active disease. The CDR3, as DNA: TGTGCCAGCAGCTCCCAAGCTAGCTCCTACAATGAGCAGTTCTTC. Its protein product is CASSSQASSYNEQFF.